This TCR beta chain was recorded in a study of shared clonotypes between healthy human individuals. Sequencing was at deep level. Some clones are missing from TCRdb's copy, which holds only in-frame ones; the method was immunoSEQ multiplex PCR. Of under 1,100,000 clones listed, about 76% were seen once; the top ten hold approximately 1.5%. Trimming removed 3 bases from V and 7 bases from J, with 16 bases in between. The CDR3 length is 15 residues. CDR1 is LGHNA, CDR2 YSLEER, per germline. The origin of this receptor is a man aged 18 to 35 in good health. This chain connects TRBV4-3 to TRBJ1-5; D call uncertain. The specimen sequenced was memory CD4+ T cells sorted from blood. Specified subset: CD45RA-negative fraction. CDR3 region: CASSQNPDARQPQHF. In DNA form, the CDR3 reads TGCGCCAGCAGCCAGAACCCAGATGCCAGACAGCCCCAGCATTTT.